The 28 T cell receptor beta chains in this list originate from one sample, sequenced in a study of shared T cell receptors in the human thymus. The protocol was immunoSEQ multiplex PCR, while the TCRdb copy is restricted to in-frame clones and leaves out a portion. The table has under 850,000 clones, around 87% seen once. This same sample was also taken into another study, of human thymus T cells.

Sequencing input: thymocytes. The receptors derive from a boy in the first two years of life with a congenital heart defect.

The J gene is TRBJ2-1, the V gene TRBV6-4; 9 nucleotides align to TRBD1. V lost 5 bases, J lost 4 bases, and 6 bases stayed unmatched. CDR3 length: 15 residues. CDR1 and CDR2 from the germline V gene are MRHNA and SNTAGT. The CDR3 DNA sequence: TGTGCCAGCAGTCCTGGGGGACAGGGATACAATGAGCAGTTCTTC. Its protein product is CASSPGGQGYNEQFF.

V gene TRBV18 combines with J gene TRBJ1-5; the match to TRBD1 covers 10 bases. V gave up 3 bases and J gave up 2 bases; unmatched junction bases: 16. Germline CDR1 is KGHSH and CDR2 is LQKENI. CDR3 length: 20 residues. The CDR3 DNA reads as TGTGCCAGCTCACCGAGTATGGGACAGGGGCTTGAGCTAGGCAATCAGCCCCAGCATTTT. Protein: CASSPSMGQGLELGNQPQHF.

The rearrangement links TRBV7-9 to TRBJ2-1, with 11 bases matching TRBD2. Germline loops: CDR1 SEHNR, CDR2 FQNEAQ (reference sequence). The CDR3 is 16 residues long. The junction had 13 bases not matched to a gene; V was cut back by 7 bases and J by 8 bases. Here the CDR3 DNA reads TGTGCCAGCACCCCGGGGGGGACTAGCGGTTGCCATGAGCAGTTCTTC. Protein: CASTPGGTSGCHEQFF.

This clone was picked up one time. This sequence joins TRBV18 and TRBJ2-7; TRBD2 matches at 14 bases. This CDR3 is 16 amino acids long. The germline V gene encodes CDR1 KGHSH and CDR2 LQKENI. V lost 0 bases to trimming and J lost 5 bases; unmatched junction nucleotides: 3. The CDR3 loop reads CASSPPGTSGRDEQYF. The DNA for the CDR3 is TGTGCCAGCTCACCACCAGGGACTAGCGGGAGAGACGAGCAGTACTTC.

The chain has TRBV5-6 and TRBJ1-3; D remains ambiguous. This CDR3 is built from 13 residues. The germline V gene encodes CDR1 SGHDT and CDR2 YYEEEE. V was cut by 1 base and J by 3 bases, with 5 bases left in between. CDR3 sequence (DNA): TGTGCCAGCAGCTTGCCGGGTGGAAACACCATATATTTT. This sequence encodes CASSLPGGNTIYF.

In DNA form, the CDR3 reads TGCGCCAGCAGCTTAGCTAGCGCTCATGGGGGCACTGAAGCTTTCTTT. It specifies CASSLASAHGGTEAFF. The rearrangement uses TRBV5-1 and TRBJ1-1; tentative D call: TRBD1 (5 bases). Germline loops: CDR1 SGHRS, CDR2 YFSETQ. CDR3 length: 16 amino acids. Trimming removed 2 bases from V and 4 bases from J, with 18 bases in between.

This chain's CDR3 is CASSQDPPPGDREDGYTF. CDR3 in DNA: TGCGCCAGCAGCCAAGATCCTCCCCCCGGGGACAGGGAGGATGGCTACACCTTC. The chain has TRBV4-3 and TRBJ1-2, with 9 bases identical to TRBD1. Trimming at V came to 0 bases and at J to 6 bases, leaving 14 bases not matched to a gene. Germline CDR1 is LGHNA and CDR2 is YSLEER. This CDR3 spans 18 amino acids.

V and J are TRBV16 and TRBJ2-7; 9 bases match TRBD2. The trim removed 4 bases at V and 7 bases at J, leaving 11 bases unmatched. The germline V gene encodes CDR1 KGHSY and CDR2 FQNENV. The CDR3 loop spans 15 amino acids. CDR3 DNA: TGTGCCAGCAGCCCCGCGATTAGCGGGAGTTTAGAGCAGTACTTC. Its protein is CASSPAISGSLEQYF.

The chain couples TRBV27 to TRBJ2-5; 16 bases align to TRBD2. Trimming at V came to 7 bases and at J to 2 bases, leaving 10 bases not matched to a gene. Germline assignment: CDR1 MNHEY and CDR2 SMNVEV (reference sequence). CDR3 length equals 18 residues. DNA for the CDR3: TGTGCCAGCACCCCTTACGGGACTAGCGGGAGGGATCAAGAGACCCAGTACTTC. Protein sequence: CASTPYGTSGRDQETQYF.

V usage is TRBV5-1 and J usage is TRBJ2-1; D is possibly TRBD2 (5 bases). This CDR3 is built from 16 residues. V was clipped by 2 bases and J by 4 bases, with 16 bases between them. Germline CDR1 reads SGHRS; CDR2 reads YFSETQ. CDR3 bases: TGCGCCAGCAGCTTACGCACGGGAATTCGGTACAATGAGCAGTTCTTC. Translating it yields CASSLRTGIRYNEQFF.

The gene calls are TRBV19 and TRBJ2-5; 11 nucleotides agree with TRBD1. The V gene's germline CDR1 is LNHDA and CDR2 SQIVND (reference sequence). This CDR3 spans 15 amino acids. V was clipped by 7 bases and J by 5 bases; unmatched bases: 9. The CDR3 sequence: CASTPDRGLFETQYF. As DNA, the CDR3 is TGTGCCAGTACCCCGGACAGGGGGCTATTCGAGACCCAGTACTTC.

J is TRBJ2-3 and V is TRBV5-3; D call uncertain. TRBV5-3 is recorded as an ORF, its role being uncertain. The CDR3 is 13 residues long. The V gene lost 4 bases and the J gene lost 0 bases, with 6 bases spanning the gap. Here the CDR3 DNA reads TGTGCCAGAAGCCCCTGTAGCACAGATACGCAGTATTTT. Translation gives CARSPCSTDTQYF.

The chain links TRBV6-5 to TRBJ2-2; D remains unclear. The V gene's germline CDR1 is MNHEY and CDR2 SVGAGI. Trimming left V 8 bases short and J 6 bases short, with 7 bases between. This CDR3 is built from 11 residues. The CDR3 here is CASAIAGELFF. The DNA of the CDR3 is TGTGCCAGCGCTATAGCCGGGGAGCTGTTTTTT.

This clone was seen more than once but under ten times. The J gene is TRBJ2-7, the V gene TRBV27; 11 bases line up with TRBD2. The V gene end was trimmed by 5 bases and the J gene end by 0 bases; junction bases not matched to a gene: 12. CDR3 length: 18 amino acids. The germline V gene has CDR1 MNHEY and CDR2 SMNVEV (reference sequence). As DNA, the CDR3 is TGTGCCAGCAGTCCCAGACTAGCGGGACCCCAGAGCTCCTACGAGCAGTACTTC. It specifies CASSPRLAGPQSSYEQYF.

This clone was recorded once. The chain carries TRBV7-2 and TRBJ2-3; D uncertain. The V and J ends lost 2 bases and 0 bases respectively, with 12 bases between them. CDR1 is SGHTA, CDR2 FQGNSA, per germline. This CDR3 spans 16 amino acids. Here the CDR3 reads CASSLPPGRSTDTQYF. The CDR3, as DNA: TGTGCCAGCAGCTTACCCCCTGGCAGGAGCACAGATACGCAGTATTTT.

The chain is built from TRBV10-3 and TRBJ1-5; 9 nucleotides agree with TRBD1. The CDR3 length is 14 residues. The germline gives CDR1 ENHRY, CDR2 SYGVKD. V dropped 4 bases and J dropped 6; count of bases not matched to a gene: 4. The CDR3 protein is CAISVTGGGQPQHF. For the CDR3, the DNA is TGTGCCATCAGTGTGACAGGGGGGGGTCAGCCCCAGCATTTT.

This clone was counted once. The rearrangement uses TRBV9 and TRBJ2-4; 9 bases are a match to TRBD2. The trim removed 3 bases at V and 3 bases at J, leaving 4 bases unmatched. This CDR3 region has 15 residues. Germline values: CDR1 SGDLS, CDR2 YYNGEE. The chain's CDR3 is CASSGLAGNKNIQYF. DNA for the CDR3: TGTGCCAGCAGCGGCCTAGCGGGAAACAAAAACATTCAGTACTTC. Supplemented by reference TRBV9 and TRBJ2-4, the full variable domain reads DSGVTQTPKHLITATGQRVTLRCSPRSGDLSVYWYQQSLDQGLQFLIQYYNGEERAKGNILERFSAQQFPDLHSELNLSSLELGDSALYFCASSGLAGNKNIQYFGAGTRLSVL.

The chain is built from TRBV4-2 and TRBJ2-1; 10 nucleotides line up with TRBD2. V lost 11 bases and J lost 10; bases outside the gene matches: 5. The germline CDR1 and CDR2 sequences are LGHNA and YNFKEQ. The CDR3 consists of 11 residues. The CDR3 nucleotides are TGTGCCTCACAGCGGGAGGGGGAGCAGTTCTTC. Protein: CASQREGEQFF.

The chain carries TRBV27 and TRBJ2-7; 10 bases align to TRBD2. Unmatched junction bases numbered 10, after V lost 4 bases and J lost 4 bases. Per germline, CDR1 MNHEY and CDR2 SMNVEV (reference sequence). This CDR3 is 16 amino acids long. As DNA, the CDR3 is TGTGCCAGCAGTTCCCAACTAGCGGGACCCCCGTACGAGCAGTACTTC. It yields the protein CASSSQLAGPPYEQYF.

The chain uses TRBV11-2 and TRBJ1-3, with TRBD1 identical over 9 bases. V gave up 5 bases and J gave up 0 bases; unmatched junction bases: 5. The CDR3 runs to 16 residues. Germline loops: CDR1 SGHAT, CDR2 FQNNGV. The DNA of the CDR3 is TGTGCCAGCAGCACCCTGACAGGGGGCTCTGGAAACACCATATATTTT. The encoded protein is CASSTLTGGSGNTIYF.

The CDR3 region is CASSKECRQAYNEQFF. CDR3 bases: TGTGCCAGCAGCAAAGAATGTCGGCAGGCCTACAATGAGCAGTTCTTC. The chain carries TRBV21-1 and TRBJ2-1; TRBD1, the table's D call, was not compared with the DNA. TRBV21-1 constitutes a pseudogene. The CDR3 is 16 amino acids.

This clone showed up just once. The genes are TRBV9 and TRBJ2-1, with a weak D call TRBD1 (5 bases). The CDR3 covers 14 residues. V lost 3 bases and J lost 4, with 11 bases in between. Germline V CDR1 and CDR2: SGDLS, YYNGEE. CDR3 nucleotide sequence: TGTGCCAGCAGCGGCCGCCAGGGATACAATGAGCAGTTCTTC. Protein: CASSGRQGYNEQFF.

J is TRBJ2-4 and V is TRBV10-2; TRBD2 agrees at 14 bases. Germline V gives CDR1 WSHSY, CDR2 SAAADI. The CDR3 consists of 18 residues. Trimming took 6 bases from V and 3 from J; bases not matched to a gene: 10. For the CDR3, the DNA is TGCGCCAGCAGGAGGAGACTAGCGGGAGGGCTGGGCAAAAACATTCAGTACTTC. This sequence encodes CASRRRLAGGLGKNIQYF.

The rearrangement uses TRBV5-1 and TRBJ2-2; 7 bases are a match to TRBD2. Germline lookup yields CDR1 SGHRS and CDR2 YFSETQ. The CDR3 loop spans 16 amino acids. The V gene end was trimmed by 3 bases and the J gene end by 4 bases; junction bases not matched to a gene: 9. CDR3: CASSSPTGGFTGELFF. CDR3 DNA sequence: TGCGCCAGCAGCTCCCCGACGGGGGGATTCACCGGGGAGCTGTTTTTT.

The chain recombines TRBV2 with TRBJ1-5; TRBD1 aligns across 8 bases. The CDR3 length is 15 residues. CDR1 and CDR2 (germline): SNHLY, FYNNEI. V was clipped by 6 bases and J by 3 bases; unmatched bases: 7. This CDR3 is CASSSGTGVNQPQHF. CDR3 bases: TGTGCCAGCAGCTCCGGGACAGGAGTCAATCAGCCCCAGCATTTT.

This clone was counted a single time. The CDR3 region is CASHQGGETQYF. In DNA form, the CDR3 reads TGTGCCAGTCACCAGGGGGGAGAGACCCAGTACTTC. This chain links TRBV6-1 with TRBJ2-5, with D maybe TRBD1 (7 bases). From germline, CDR1 is MNHNS and CDR2 SASEGT. V dropped 9 bases and J dropped 4 bases, with 12 bases sitting between them. The CDR3 is 12 amino acids.

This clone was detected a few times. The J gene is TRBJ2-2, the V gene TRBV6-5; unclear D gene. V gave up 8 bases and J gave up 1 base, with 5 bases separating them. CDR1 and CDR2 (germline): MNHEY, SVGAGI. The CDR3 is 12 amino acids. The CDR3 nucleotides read TGTGCCAGCGGAGAGAACACCGGGGAGCTGTTTTTT. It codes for CASGENTGELFF.

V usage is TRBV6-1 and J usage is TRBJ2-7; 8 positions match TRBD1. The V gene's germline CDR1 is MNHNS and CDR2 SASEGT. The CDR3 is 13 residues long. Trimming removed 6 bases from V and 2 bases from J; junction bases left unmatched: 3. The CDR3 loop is CASSRQGTYEQYF. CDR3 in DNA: TGTGCCAGCAGCCGACAGGGGACCTACGAGCAGTACTTC.